This TCR beta chain was sequenced for a study of identical twins (dated by TCRdb to the mid-2010s). For context, the study as a whole: To test whether fetal clonotypes persist, this study deep-sequenced TCR alpha and beta repertoires from monozygotic twins, from unrelated adults of various ages, and from cord blood. Replicate twin experiments were performed at different times using different library preparation protocols to rule out contamination. Results the study describes overall, beyond this receptor: Zero-insertion analyses could be partly confounded by invariant T cells such as MAIT and iNKT, though diverse VJ usage argued against such confounding for most clonotypes. The excess sharing between twins in beta out-of-frame sequences was weaker because fewer shared sequences reduced the signal-to-noise ratio. Because the same donors could not be followed over many years, the conclusions depended on cross-sectional statistical analysis. Out-of-frame TCR alpha sequences shared between twins showed an excess of low generation-probability sequences compared with coincidental sharing between unrelated individuals. In monozygotic twins, recombination models systematically underestimated out-of-frame TCR alpha sharing, but the models matched the sharing seen between unrelated individuals. Abundant cord blood beta clonotypes carried fewer insertions; young adult naive repertoires showed a weaker similar trend, while memory repertoires showed none.

Every donor was a healthy Caucasian. The study also sequenced three unrelated non-twin adults: a male aged 18 to 29, a male aged 50 to 60 and a female aged 50 to 60. Miltenyi CD45RO+ enrichment and human naive T-cell isolation kits were used to isolate memory (CD45RO+) and naive T cells from PBMC. This clonotype has a handful of counts. Its antigen remains undetermined. No quality values exist for individual bases; no much larger clone is one base distant. Taken from cysteine to phenylalanine, the CDR3 has 16 residues. Only the CDR3 part of the read is kept: 48 bases, read in frame from the first base. The CDR1 and CDR2 encoded by the germline V gene are KGHDR and SFDVKD. V sheds 0 bases and J sheds 8 bases, leaving 15 bases between their ends. Library preparation employed 5' RACE. Sequencing relied on an Illumina HiSeq 2000. A universal primer binding site was introduced by template switching, and a unique molecular identifier was present in the final cDNA, enabling accurate counting of TCR cDNA molecules. Specific primers in the conserved constant-segment region were used to synthesize first-strand cDNA for TCR alpha and beta chains. To control for contamination, every cDNA library was double barcoded, receiving both a SMART-Mk sample barcode and Illumina barcodes. TruSeq adapter sequences along with Illumina sample barcodes were introduced in two successive PCR steps. TCR alpha and beta cDNA libraries were sequenced on the Illumina HiSeq platform with custom primers. Regarding the original processing steps: Unique molecular identifiers were extracted from raw reads with MiGEC, and CDR3 positions were determined with MiXCR. For each individual, recombination models were inferred using an EM algorithm with the repgenHMM and IGoR tools. The tcR package in R was used for shared clonotype analysis, with sharing normalized by the product of cloneset sizes. Out-of-frame nonproductive sequences were analyzed to study raw recombination free of thymic and clonal selection effects. TCRdb reworked the public reads: Q25 trimming with fastp, MiXCR clone assembly, productive beta chains retained. Every CDR3 protein is listed once, alongside the most common genes and DNA of its rows. The V and J calls here are based on TCRdb, not the publication. For this sample there are some 710,000 distinct CDR3 sequences; roughly 6% appear just once. The top ten clonotypes cover 1.5% to 2% of the sample.

The source material was naive T cells sorted from blood. The cell subset or site tag for this specimen amounts to: cells isolated with a human naive T-cell isolation kit. The clonotype was recovered from a man younger than 30 in good health. The chain is made from TRBV24-1 and TRBJ2-2; TRBD1 is a weak D gene call, 6 bases matching. The nucleotide sequence reads as follows: TGTGCCACCAGTGATTTGATGGCAGGGGCTGCTGGGGAGCTGTTTTTT. It encodes CATSDLMAGAAGELFF.